This is a list of T cell receptor beta chains from one sample in a study of cytomegalovirus exposure and HLA in healthy donors. Only in-frame clones appear in the TCRdb table, and some are missing; sequencing was by immunoSEQ multiplex PCR. The sample shows fewer than 90,000 clones, approximately 79% of them seen only once. Material for sequencing was PBMCs. The source is a female donor in good health and CMV-seronegative. Each CDR3 is given with its conserved first and last residue. D genes are given only for firm matches. Rows may omit the clone size; those that give it use once, few, many or a size class.

>TRBV6-5|TRBD1|TRBJ1-5|-
CASRPGQGRVQPQHF
TGTGCCAGCAGACCGGGACAGGGGAGGGTTCAGCCCCAGCATTTT
>TRBV5-1|-|TRBJ2-1|-
CASSLSPNEQFF
TGCGCCAGCAGCTTGTCCCCGAATGAGCAGTTCTTC
>TRBV7-9|-|TRBJ2-1|once
CASKSPGTYNEQFF
TGTGCCAGCAAGAGCCCGGGAACCTACAATGAGCAGTTCTTC
>TRBV5-1|-|TRBJ1-1|-
CASSLKRGGDTEAFF
TGCGCCAGCAGCTTGAAACGAGGCGGGGACACTGAAGCTTTCTTT
>TRBV27|TRBD2|TRBJ2-6|-
CASTLTAGGFRFGANVLTF
TGTGCCAGCACCCTAACAGCGGGGGGGTTTCGGTTTGGGGCCAACGTCCTGACTTTC
>TRBV5-4|TRBD1|TRBJ2-5|few
CASSNRGGSETQYF
TGTGCCAGCAGTAACAGGGGTGGGTCGGAGACCCAGTACTTC
>TRBV5-1|-|TRBJ2-5|-
CASSLGQLVQETQYF
TGCGCCAGCAGCTTGGGACAGCTTGTTCAAGAGACCCAGTACTTC
>TRBV18|-|TRBJ1-2|-
CASSQDSNYGYTF
TGTGCCAGCTCACAGGACAGCAACTATGGCTACACCTTC
>TRBV5-1|-|TRBJ2-1|-
CASSQGLRERDNEQFF
TGCGCCAGCAGCCAGGGGCTCCGAGAAAGGGACAATGAGCAGTTCTTC
>TRBV28|-|TRBJ2-1|-
CASSSRRGRNEQFF
TGTGCCAGCAGTTCTCGGAGGGGAAGGAATGAGCAGTTCTTC
>TRBV7-2|-|TRBJ2-2|-
CASSYYRAPTGELFF
TGTGCCAGCAGCTACTACAGGGCCCCGACCGGGGAGCTGTTTTTT
>TRBV28|TRBD2|TRBJ2-2|-
CASSLTSGGALGELFF
TGTGCCAGCAGTCTCACTAGCGGGGGGGCTCTCGGGGAGCTGTTTTTT
>TRBV15|-|TRBJ2-2|few
CATSRDPGVNGGELFF
TGTGCCACCAGCAGAGATCCGGGGGTAAATGGCGGGGAGCTGTTTTTT
>TRBV5-1|-|TRBJ2-3|-
CASSFGQVTDTQYF
TGCGCCAGCAGCTTTGGACAAGTCACAGATACGCAGTATTTT
>TRBV28|TRBD2|TRBJ2-1|-
CASSYPGLAGVEQFF
TGTGCCAGCAGTTATCCGGGACTAGCGGGAGTTGAGCAGTTCTTC
>TRBV6-1|-|TRBJ1-3|once
CASNPGYGNTIYF
TGTGCCAGCAATCCCGGGTATGGAAACACCATATATTTT
>TRBV4-2|TRBD2|TRBJ2-5|-
CASSQERRAGDQETQYF
TGTGCCAGCAGCCAAGAGAGGAGGGCGGGAGACCAAGAGACCCAGTACTTC
>TRBV5-1|-|TRBJ2-5|-
CASSVDGSPARETQYF
TGCGCCAGCAGCGTGGACGGTTCACCCGCTAGAGAGACCCAGTACTTC
>TRBV28|-|TRBJ2-7|once
CASLTGGLGYEQYF
TGTGCCAGCCTTACGGGGGGCTTGGGGTACGAGCAGTACTTC
>TRBV15|TRBD2|TRBJ2-3|-
CATSSGRADTQYF
TGTGCCACCAGCAGCGGGAGGGCAGATACGCAGTATTTT
>TRBV6-5|-|TRBJ1-2|-
CASSYTGAGYTF
TGTGCCAGCAGTTACACGGGAGCTGGCTACACCTTC
>TRBV11-3|-|TRBJ2-2|-
CASSLGTSTGELFF
TGTGCCAGCAGCTTAGGCACTTCCACCGGGGAGCTGTTTTTT
>TRBV13|TRBD1|TRBJ1-1|-
CASSLGQGENTEAFF
TGTGCCAGCAGCTTAGGACAGGGGGAGAACACTGAAGCTTTCTTT
>TRBV4-1|TRBD1|TRBJ1-2|-
CASSQDPPGQGRTLGYGYTF
TGCGCCAGCAGCCAAGATCCCCCCGGACAGGGGAGGACCTTGGGCTATGGCTACACCTTC
>TRBV2|-|TRBJ1-1|-
CASTTKGGDTEAFF
TGTGCCAGCACCACTAAGGGGGGGGACACTGAAGCTTTCTTT
>TRBV7-2|-|TRBJ2-1|-
CASSSNPGGEQFF
TGTGCCAGCAGCTCAAACCCCGGGGGTGAGCAGTTCTTC
>TRBV19|TRBD1|TRBJ1-5|-
CASTTGGGQPQHF
TGTGCCAGTACCACAGGGGGAGGCCAGCCCCAGCATTTT
>TRBV5-1|-|TRBJ2-1|-
CASSGAIELSYNEQFF
TGCGCCAGCAGCGGGGCGATCGAGCTTTCCTACAATGAGCAGTTCTTC
>TRBV6-5|TRBD1|TRBJ2-7|once
CASRPGQGGSYEQYF
TGTGCCAGCAGACCGGGACAGGGGGGATCCTACGAGCAGTACTTC
>TRBV7-9|-|TRBJ2-3|-
CASSLASTDTQYF
TGTGCCAGCAGCTTAGCGTCTACAGATACGCAGTATTTT
>TRBV5-4|TRBD2|TRBJ2-5|-
CASSLVEREVKETQYF
TGTGCCAGCAGCTTGGTGGAGCGGGAGGTTAAAGAGACCCAGTACTTC
>TRBV28|TRBD1|TRBJ1-4|once
CASSGQGQGGEKLFF
TGTGCCAGCAGTGGACAGGGCCAGGGGGGAGAAAAACTGTTTTTT
>TRBV7-2|TRBD1|TRBJ1-5|-
CASSLTSQQGGNQPQHF
TGTGCCAGCAGCTTAACGTCGCAACAGGGGGGCAATCAGCCCCAGCATTTT
>TRBV18|TRBD1|TRBJ1-2|-
CASSPPYQRTGGIYGYTF
TGTGCCAGCTCACCACCGTACCAAAGGACAGGGGGCATCTATGGCTACACCTTC
>TRBV5-1|-|TRBJ2-1|-
CASSLGTLNEQFF
TGCGCCAGCAGCTTGGGGACACTCAATGAGCAGTTCTTC
>TRBV5-1|TRBD1|TRBJ2-1|-
CASSSGTGHYNEQFF
TGCGCCAGCAGCTCCGGGACAGGGCATTACAATGAGCAGTTCTTC
>TRBV6-1|-|TRBJ1-2|-
CASSLLSPNYGYTF
TGTGCCAGCAGTCTTTTGTCCCCTAACTATGGCTACACCTTC
>TRBV6-6|-|TRBJ2-7|few
CASSYKSQGRSYEQYF
TGTGCCAGCAGTTATAAGTCGCAGGGGCGTTCCTACGAGCAGTACTTC
>TRBV28|TRBD1|TRBJ1-5|-
CASSTPGQGGQPQHF
TGTGCCAGCAGCACACCGGGACAGGGGGGTCAGCCTCAGCATTTT
>TRBV5-1|-|TRBJ2-3|-
CASSLWGTLGDTQYF
TGCGCCAGCAGCTTGTGGGGGACTTTGGGTGATACGCAGTATTTT
>TRBV18|TRBD2|TRBJ2-1|-
CASSPRVAGYNEQFF
TGTGCCAGCTCACCAAGGGTAGCGGGTTACAATGAGCAGTTCTTC
>TRBV6-5|TRBD1|TRBJ1-5|-
CASSLTGVNQPQHF
TGTGCCAGCAGTTTAACAGGGGTCAATCAGCCCCAGCATTTT
>TRBV27|-|TRBJ2-7|-
CASSLMADSYEQYF
TGTGCCAGCAGTTTAATGGCAGACTCCTACGAGCAGTACTTC
>TRBV7-9|-|TRBJ1-4|-
CASSFRGVNEKLFF
TGTGCCAGCAGCTTTCGGGGGGTTAATGAAAAACTGTTTTTT
>TRBV4-1|-|TRBJ1-1|few
CASSQDRGFIEAFF
TGCGCCAGCAGCCAAGACCGGGGGTTTATAGAAGCTTTCTTT
>TRBV20-1|-|TRBJ2-1|-
CSARDQNEQFF
TGCAGTGCTAGAGATCAGAATGAGCAGTTCTTC
>TRBV7-2|TRBD1|TRBJ1-5|-
CASSQQGAINQPQHF
TGTGCCAGCAGCCAACAGGGGGCTATCAATCAGCCCCAGCATTTT
>TRBV7-2|-|TRBJ2-3|few
CASSLTAGAVKADTQYF
TGTGCCAGCAGCTTAACTGCGGGGGCTGTGAAAGCAGATACGCAGTATTTT
>TRBV7-8|-|TRBJ2-7|-
CASSPSGGPYEQYF
TGTGCCAGCAGCCCGTCGGGGGGCCCCTACGAGCAGTACTTC
>TRBV6-4|-|TRBJ2-2|-
CASSKEGEGELFF
TGTGCCAGCAGTAAAGAGGGTGAGGGGGAGCTGTTTTTT
>TRBV27|-|TRBJ1-2|-
CASGSNQGGGYTF
TGTGCCAGCGGTTCGAACCAGGGAGGTGGCTACACCTTC
>TRBV6-5|TRBD2|TRBJ2-3|-
CASSFGGGAVRDTQYF
TGTGCCAGCAGTTTCGGCGGGGGGGCGGTGAGAGATACGCAGTATTTT
>TRBV4-3|TRBD1|TRBJ1-1|-
CASSQPGQGFRAFF
TGCGCCAGCAGCCAACCGGGACAGGGTTTTAGAGCTTTCTTT